This TCR beta chain came from a study of technical replicates of blood from a few donors. The table came from immunoSEQ multiplex PCR; TCRdb's copy has only in-frame clones and leaves some out. This table has tens of thousands of clones, about 86% appearing once. CDR1 SGHRS and CDR2 YFSETQ come from the germline V gene. Trimming cost V 2 bases and J 0 bases; bases outside gene matches: 2. The CDR3 spans 14 residues. The sequenced sample was PBMCs. This TCR was recovered from a human donor in good health. Some clones in this sample may be carry-over from other donors' samples. The J gene is TRBJ2-7, the V gene TRBV5-1; 7 bases are shared with TRBD1. The CDR3 loop is CASSLQGSSYEQYF. The DNA for the CDR3 is TGCGCCAGCAGCTTACAGGGGAGCTCCTACGAGCAGTACTTC.